This T cell receptor (beta chain) was recorded in a study of T-cell reconstitution after alpha-beta-depleted transplantation in children. The CDR3 is 12 residues long. Germline CDR1 is SGHRS and CDR2 is YFSETQ. Trimming removed 3 bases from V and 2 bases from J, with 4 bases in between. This clonotype has ten or more counts. Its specificity is not known. Preparation of the TCRbeta library involved a method that used unique molecular identifiers. TCRdb analysed the PCR reads with MiXCR anew, one entry per CDR3 protein. Of about 200,000 distinct CDR3 sequences in the sample, around 7% are singletons; the top ten hold roughly 6%. Points from the study as a whole: The main origin of T-cell counts and diversity one year after transplant was newly produced T cells.

The sample here was PBMCs, taken before TCRalphabeta/CD19-depleted stem cell transplant. The V gene is TRBV5-1, the J gene TRBJ2-3; D remains unclear. The sequence was collected from a boy aged 2 to 10 with acute lymphoblastic leukemia, due to receive a stem cell transplant. CDR3: CASSSDTDTQYF. CDR3 sequence (DNA): TGCGCCAGCAGCTCGGACACAGATACGCAGTATTTT.